Below, 22 T cell receptor beta chains from the same sample are listed, as sequenced in a study of regulatory T cells in long-lasting Graves disease. Construction of TCR beta libraries relied on iRepertoire HTBI primers and on Arm-PCR targeting CDR3 regions. TCRdb re-analysed the multiplex PCR reads in MiXCR, keeping a single row per CDR3 protein. Of 350,000 to 550,000 distinct CDR3 sequences detected, approximately 14% appear once; the ten largest clones hold roughly 15%. The time point: newly diagnosed GD, antithyroid drugs for less than 3 months. With RNA extracted from PBMCs as input, the TCR library was made. These same records also appear under a second study, on T cells in Graves' hyperthyroidism and ophthalmopathy.

Sequenced material: peripheral blood mononuclear cells (PBMCs), taken at new diagnosis, from a patient treated with antithyroid drugs. The receptors were sampled from a woman in her forties or fifties with Graves disease.

The chain couples TRBV28 to TRBJ2-2; possible D gene TRBD1, 6 bases. Germline values: CDR1 MDHEN, CDR2 SYDVKM. V dropped 6 bases and J dropped 1 base, with 9 bases sitting between them. The CDR3 extends over 14 amino acids. The CDR3: CASSRGQNTGELFF. The CDR3 DNA sequence: TGTGCCAGCAGCCGGGGACAGAACACCGGGGAGCTGTTTTTT.

This clonotype was seen many times. The CDR3 loop reads CATTDPTYNEQFF. CDR3 sequence (DNA): TGTGCCACTACGGACCCTACCTACAATGAGCAGTTCTTC. V gene TRBV10-3 combines with J gene TRBJ2-1; D unclear. The V gene's germline CDR1 is ENHRY and CDR2 SYGVKD. Deletions cut 10 bases from V and 2 bases from J, with 12 bases between. The CDR3 has 13 residues.

This chain uses TRBV5-1 with TRBJ2-2; D tentatively fits TRBD1 or TRBD2 (5 bases each). The CDR3 contains 16 residues. V lost 0 bases and J lost 2, with 11 bases in between. Germline lookup yields CDR1 SGHRS and CDR2 YFSETQ. CDR3 protein: CASSLDPGTNTGELFF. The CDR3 DNA reads TGCGCCAGCAGCTTGGACCCCGGGACCAACACCGGGGAGCTGTTTTTT.

This clonotype was picked up many times. The chain joins TRBV3-1 to TRBJ1-1; no firm D call. Germline assignment: CDR1 LGHDT and CDR2 YNNKEL (reference sequence). The CDR3 spans 15 residues. V was cut by 5 bases and J by 5 bases, with 18 bases left in between. As DNA, the CDR3 is TGTGCCAGCAGCAGTCCCCCCGGGTGGGGAACTGAAGCTTTCTTT. Protein sequence: CASSSPPGWGTEAFF.

This chain uses TRBV28 with TRBJ1-4, with TRBD1 as a possible D gene (6 bases). CDR1 is MDHEN, CDR2 SYDVKM, per germline. The CDR3 runs 17 residues. Between the trimmed V and J ends, which lost 2 bases and 0 bases, there was a span of 13 bases. The DNA for the CDR3 is TGTGCCAGCAGTTTAAGAGGGGGGGGGGCAACTAATGAAAAACTGTTTTTT. Translating it yields CASSLRGGGATNEKLFF.

A few counts support this clonotype. The rearrangement uses TRBV5-4 and TRBJ2-7; TRBD1 or TRBD2 may be the D gene (5 bases each). V lost 1 base, J lost 3 bases, and 14 bases lay in between. This CDR3 spans 15 amino acids. Germline values: CDR1 SGHNT, CDR2 YYREEE (reference sequence). The CDR3 protein is CASSLPGRKVYEQYF. CDR3 bases: TGTGCCAGCAGCTTGCCGGGACGGAAAGTCTACGAGCAGTACTTC. Using reference TRBV5-4 and TRBJ2-7 for the parts outside the CDR3, the full variable domain is ETGVTQSPTHLIKTRGQQVTLRCSSQSGHNTVSWYQQALGQGPQFIFQYYREEENGRGNFPPRFSGLQFPNYSSELNVNALELDDSALYLCASSLPGRKVYEQYFGPGTRLTVT.

Regarding this clonotype: Because it lacks the conserved phenylalanine or tryptophan at the end, this CDR3 is likely a read error. The genes are TRBV20-1 and TRBJ1-5; TRBD1 matches 7 bases. From germline, CDR1 is DFQATT and CDR2 SNEGSKA (reference sequence). The length of the CDR3 is 12 residues. The V gene end was trimmed by 6 bases and the J gene end by 5 bases; junction bases not matched to a gene: 4. In nucleotides, the CDR3 is TGCAGTGCAAAAGGGACAGATCAGCCCCAGCATTAT. It is translated as CSAKGTDQPQHY.

This clonotype was recorded at least ten times. This rearrangement joins TRBV27 to TRBJ2-7; 11 nucleotides line up with TRBD2. Germline V gene data show CDR1 as MNHEY and CDR2 as SMNVEV (reference sequence). CDR3 length equals 16 residues. Trimming cost V 0 bases and J 3 bases; bases outside gene matches: 4. The CDR3 loop is CASSLSGLAANYEQYF. The CDR3 bases are TGTGCCAGCAGTTTATCGGGACTAGCGGCGAACTACGAGCAGTACTTC.

This clonotype appeared many times. V and J are TRBV28 and TRBJ2-1; TRBD2 matches 7 bases. Germline assignment: CDR1 MDHEN and CDR2 SYDVKM. With 6 bases clipped from V and 12 bases from J, the junction kept 20 bases outside the gene matches. CDR3 length: 16 amino acids. The CDR3 nucleotides read TGTGCCAGCAGGGCCGCGTCGAGCGGGGAGGGTTGGGTGCAGTTCTTC. This translates into CASRAASSGEGWVQFF.

This clonotype was recorded many times. This chain links TRBV7-3 with TRBJ2-3; D is possibly TRBD2 (6 bases). The CDR3 has 15 amino acids. In germline, CDR1 is SGHTA, CDR2 FQGTGA. V lost 4 bases and J lost 0, with 11 bases in between. The CDR3 loop reads CASSYSGPSTDTQYF. The CDR3 region has the DNA TGTGCCAGCAGCTATAGCGGTCCTAGCACAGATACGCAGTATTTT.

This clonotype was seen a single time. The chain couples TRBV18 to TRBJ2-7; TRBD2 matches at 8 bases. In germline, CDR1 is KGHSH, CDR2 LQKENI. With V trimmed by 3 bases and J by 6 bases, 22 bases remained unmatched. The CDR3 is made up of 19 amino acids. CDR3 sequence: CASSPLPPGGTPSFGEQYF. CDR3 sequence (DNA): TGTGCCAGCTCACCTCTTCCTCCGGGAGGGACTCCATCATTTGGCGAGCAGTACTTC.

This clonotype came up many times. The chain carries TRBV19 and TRBJ2-7; D may be TRBD1 (7 bases). The CDR3 covers 15 residues. The V end lost 2 bases, the J end lost 3 bases, and 14 bases lay between the germline ends. The germline CDR1 and CDR2 sequences are LNHDA and SQIVND (reference sequence). The CDR3 sequence is CASSIRQGGNYEQYF. CDR3 DNA: TGTGCCAGTAGTATACGACAGGGAGGCAACTACGAGCAGTACTTC. The entire variable domain, with the rest obtained from reference TRBV19 and TRBJ2-7, is as follows: DGGITQSPKYLFRKEGQNVTLSCEQNLNHDAMYWYRQDPGQGLRLIYYSQIVNDFQKGDIAEGYSVSREKKESFPLTVTSAQKNPTAFYLCASSIRQGGNYEQYFGPGTRLTVT.

This clonotype appeared many times. The V call is TRBV19, the J call TRBJ1-5, with TRBD1 matching over 10 bases. Germline V CDR1 and CDR2: LNHDA, SQIVND (reference sequence). The V gene end was trimmed by 8 bases and the J gene end by 6 bases; junction bases not matched to a gene: 7. The CDR3 is 14 residues long. CDR3 sequence: CASSWDRGFQPQHF. DNA of the CDR3: TGTGCCAGTTCCTGGGACAGGGGATTTCAGCCCCAGCATTTT. Together with reference TRBV19 and TRBJ1-5, the CDR3 gives the full variable domain: DGGITQSPKYLFRKEGQNVTLSCEQNLNHDAMYWYRQDPGQGLRLIYYSQIVNDFQKGDIAEGYSVSREKKESFPLTVTSAQKNPTAFYLCASSWDRGFQPQHFGDGTRLSIL.

This clonotype was observed a few times. The chain combines TRBV29-1 with TRBJ2-5; tentatively, D is TRBD1 or TRBD2 (6 bases each). The CDR3 extends over 14 amino acids. Germline CDR1 SQVTM, CDR2 ANQGSEA. Trimming shortened V by 3 bases and J by 5 bases, and 16 bases separated the two germline ends. The CDR3 DNA sequence: TGCAGCGTTGACGGGGGCTGGGGTAGGGAGACCCAGTACTTC. It specifies CSVDGGWGRETQYF.

This clonotype showed up many times. The chain uses TRBV12-3 or TRBV12-4 and TRBJ2-2, with a possible D match to TRBD1 (6 bases). CDR3 length: 17 residues. With 4 bases removed from V and 2 bases from J, the gap between germline ends came to 17 bases. CDR3 sequence reads: CASSSRGPPPNTGELFF. The CDR3 DNA reads TGTGCCAGCAGTTCCAGGGGCCCCCCCCCTAACACCGGGGAGCTGTTTTTT.

V usage is TRBV6-5 and J usage is TRBJ1-5, with 9 bases fitting TRBD1. The CDR3 is 14 residues long. Per the germline V gene, CDR1 is MNHEY and CDR2 is SVGAGI. The trim removed 4 bases at V and 4 bases at J, leaving 2 bases unmatched. The CDR3 protein is CASSSDRGNQPQHF. For the CDR3, the DNA is TGTGCCAGCAGTTCGGACAGGGGTAATCAGCCCCAGCATTTT.

V and J are TRBV18 and TRBJ1-1; TRBD1 aligns across 10 bases. The CDR3 covers 15 residues. Looked up from germline, CDR1 is KGHSH and CDR2 is LQKENI. After removal of 0 bases from V and 4 bases from J, the junction contained 2 bases not matched to a gene. The CDR3 DNA is TGTGCCAGCTCACCACCCCGGACAGGGGGCACTGAAGCTTTCTTT. It translates to CASSPPRTGGTEAFF.

This clonotype was recorded at least ten times. The chain is built from TRBV6-5 and TRBJ1-5; no reliable D call. This CDR3 region has 14 residues. Germline CDR1 is MNHEY and CDR2 is SVGAGI. V was trimmed by 4 bases and J by 0 bases, leaving 7 bases between them. DNA of the CDR3: TGTGCCAGCAGTTCCGCTAGTAGCAATCAGCCCCAGCATTTT. Translation: CASSSASSNQPQHF.

CDR3 sequence: CASSQIETGELFF. In nucleotides, the CDR3 is TGCGCCAGCAGCCAAATAGAAACCGGGGAGCTGTTTTTT. This chain uses TRBV5-1 with TRBJ2-2; no reliable D call. This CDR3 is built from 13 residues. Germline V gene data show CDR1 as SGHRS and CDR2 as YFSETQ. V was pared by 4 bases and J by 5 bases, with 9 bases between.

This clonotype was observed at least ten times. The chain joins TRBV28 to TRBJ1-6; D is unclear. From germline, CDR1 is MDHEN and CDR2 SYDVKM. The CDR3 contains 12 residues. Trimming removed 7 bases at V and 9 bases at J, with 10 bases between. In DNA, the CDR3 is TGTGCCAGCACCCTGGGAGGTTCACCCCTCCACTTT. Translating gives CASTLGGSPLHF.

The chain joins TRBV6-1 to TRBJ2-1; TRBD2 aligns across 7 bases. The germline gives CDR1 MNHNS, CDR2 SASEGT. J gave up 5 bases and V 5 bases, and 15 bases lay outside the gene matches. The CDR3 has 17 residues. The CDR3 sequence: CASSRPSIREDNNEQFF. CDR3 nucleotides: TGTGCCAGCAGTCGGCCCTCTATACGGGAGGACAACAATGAGCAGTTCTTC.

The table lists this clonotype with many counts. The chain joins TRBV7-9 to TRBJ2-1; 11 bases agree with TRBD2. CDR1 is SEHNR and CDR2 is FQNEAQ in the germline V gene (reference sequence). This CDR3 has 16 amino acids. Losses at the gene ends were 5 bases for V and 3 bases for J; bases not matched to a gene: 6. The CDR3 region has the DNA TGTGCCAGCAGCGAACTAGCGGGAGTGCGCTACAATGAGCAGTTCTTC. Its translation: CASSELAGVRYNEQFF.